The sequence of this T cell receptor beta chain was determined in a study of shared clonotypes between healthy human individuals. Regarding the study as a whole: Tissues were not sampled, only blood, and their repertoires likely differ.

The CDR3 has 19 amino acids. Sequencing was performed with immunoSEQ multiplex PCR; in TCRdb, only in-frame clones are kept and a portion is missing. Of about 1.1 million clones in the sample, around 78% are singletons; the top ten hold under 0.8%. This clone appeared a few times. What it binds is not known. The gene calls are TRBV21-1 and TRBJ2-4; the listed D gene, TRBD2, was not tested against the DNA. TRBV21-1 is recorded as a pseudogene. The sample was memory CD4+ T cells from PBMCs. The sample's subset: CD45RA-negative fraction. The source is a young man in good health. Some clones in this sample may be carry-over from other donors' samples. CDR3 nucleotide sequence: TGTGCCAGCAGCAAAGAGCGGGCGGGGCTAGCGGTAGCCAAAAACATTCAGTACTTC. Protein: CASSKERAGLAVAKNIQYF.